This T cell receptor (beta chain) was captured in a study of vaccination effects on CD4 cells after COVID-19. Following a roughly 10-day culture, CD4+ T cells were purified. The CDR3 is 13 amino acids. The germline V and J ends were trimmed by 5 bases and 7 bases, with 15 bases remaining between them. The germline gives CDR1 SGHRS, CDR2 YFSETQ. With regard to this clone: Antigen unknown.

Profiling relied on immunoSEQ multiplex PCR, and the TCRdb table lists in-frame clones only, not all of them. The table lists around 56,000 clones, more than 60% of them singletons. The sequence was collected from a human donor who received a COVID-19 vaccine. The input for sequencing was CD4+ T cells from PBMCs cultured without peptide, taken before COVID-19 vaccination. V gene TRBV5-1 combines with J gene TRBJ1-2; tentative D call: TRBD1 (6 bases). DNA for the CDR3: TGCGCCAGCAGGCTTAACAGGGAGCCTGGCTACACCTTC. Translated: CASRLNREPGYTF.